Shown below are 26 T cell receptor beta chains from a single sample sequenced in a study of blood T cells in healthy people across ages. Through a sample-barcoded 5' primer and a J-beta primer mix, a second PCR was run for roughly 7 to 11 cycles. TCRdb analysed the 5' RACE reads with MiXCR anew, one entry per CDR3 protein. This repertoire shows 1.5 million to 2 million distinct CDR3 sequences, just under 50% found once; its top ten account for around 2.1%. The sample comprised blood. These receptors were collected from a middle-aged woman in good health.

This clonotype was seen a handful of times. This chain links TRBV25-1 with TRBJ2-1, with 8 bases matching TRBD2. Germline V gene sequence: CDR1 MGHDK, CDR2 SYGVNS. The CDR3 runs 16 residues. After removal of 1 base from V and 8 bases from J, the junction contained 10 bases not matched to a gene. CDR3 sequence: CASSESYGGAGDEQFF. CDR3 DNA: TGTGCCAGCAGTGAATCTTACGGGGGGGCCGGAGATGAGCAGTTCTTC.

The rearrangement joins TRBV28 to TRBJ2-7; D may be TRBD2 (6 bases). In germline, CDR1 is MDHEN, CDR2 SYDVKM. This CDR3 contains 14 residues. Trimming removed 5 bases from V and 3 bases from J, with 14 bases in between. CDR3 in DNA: TGTGCCAGCAGTCGCCCGGAGGGATACTACGAGCAGTACTTC. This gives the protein CASSRPEGYYEQYF.

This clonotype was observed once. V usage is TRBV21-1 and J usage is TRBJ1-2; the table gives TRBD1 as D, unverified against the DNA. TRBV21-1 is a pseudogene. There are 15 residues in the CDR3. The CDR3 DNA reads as TGTGCCAGCGGAAAAAGGACCGCTCGACAGGAGGGCTACACCTTC. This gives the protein CASGKRTARQEGYTF.

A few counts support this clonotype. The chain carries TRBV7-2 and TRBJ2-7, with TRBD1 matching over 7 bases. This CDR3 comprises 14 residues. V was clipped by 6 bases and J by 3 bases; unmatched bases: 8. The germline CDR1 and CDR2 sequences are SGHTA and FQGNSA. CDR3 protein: CASSRPGQYYEQYF. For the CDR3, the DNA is TGTGCCAGCAGTCGACCGGGACAGTACTACGAGCAGTACTTC.

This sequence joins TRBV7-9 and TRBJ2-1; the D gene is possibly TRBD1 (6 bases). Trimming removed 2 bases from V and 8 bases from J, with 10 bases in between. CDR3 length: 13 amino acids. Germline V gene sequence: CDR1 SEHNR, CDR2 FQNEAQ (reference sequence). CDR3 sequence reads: CASSLFAGDEQFF. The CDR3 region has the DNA TGTGCCAGCAGCTTATTCGCAGGGGATGAGCAGTTCTTC. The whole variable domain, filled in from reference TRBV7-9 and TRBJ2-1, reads DTGVSQNPRHKITKRGQNVTFRCDPISEHNRLYWYRQTLGQGPEFLTYFQNEAQLEKSRLLSDRFSAERPKGSFSTLEIQRTEQGDSAMYLCASSLFAGDEQFFGPGTRLTVL.

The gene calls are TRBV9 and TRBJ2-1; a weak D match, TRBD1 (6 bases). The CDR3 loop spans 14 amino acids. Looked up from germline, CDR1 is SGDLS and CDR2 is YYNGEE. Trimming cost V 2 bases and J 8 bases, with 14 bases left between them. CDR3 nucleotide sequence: TGTGCCAGCAGCGTCGGCGCCACAGGGCATGAGCAGTTCTTC. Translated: CASSVGATGHEQFF.

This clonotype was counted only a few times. The CDR3 nucleotides are TGTGCCAGCAGCGACGGGGGTTTGGGGACCCAGTACTTC. It yields the protein CASSDGGLGTQYF. The chain combines TRBV9 with TRBJ2-7, with D possibly matching TRBD2 (6 bases). TRBJ2-5 matches the DNA end more closely, so the J call is doubtful. The germline V gene encodes CDR1 SGDLS and CDR2 YYNGEE. The CDR3 is 13 residues long.

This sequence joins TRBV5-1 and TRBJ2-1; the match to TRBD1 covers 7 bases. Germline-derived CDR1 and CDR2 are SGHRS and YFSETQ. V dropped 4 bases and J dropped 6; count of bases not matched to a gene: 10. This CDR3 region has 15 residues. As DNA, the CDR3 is TGCGCCAGCAGCGTCACAGGGGTAGGTCGCAATGAGCAGTTCTTC. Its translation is CASSVTGVGRNEQFF.

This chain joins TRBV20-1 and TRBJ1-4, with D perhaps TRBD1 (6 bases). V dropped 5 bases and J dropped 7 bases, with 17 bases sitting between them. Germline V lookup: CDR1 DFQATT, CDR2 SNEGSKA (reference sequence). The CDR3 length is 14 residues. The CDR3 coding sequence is TGCAGTGCTTCTGGACAGAGGGCGGTTGAAAAACTGTTTTTT. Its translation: CSASGQRAVEKLFF.

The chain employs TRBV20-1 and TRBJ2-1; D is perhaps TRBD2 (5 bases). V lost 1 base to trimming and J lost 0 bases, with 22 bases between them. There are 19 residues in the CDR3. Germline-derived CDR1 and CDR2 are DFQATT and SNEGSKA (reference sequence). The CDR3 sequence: CSARGRTWVPGSSYNEQFF. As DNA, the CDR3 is TGCAGTGCTAGAGGGAGGACTTGGGTTCCGGGAAGCTCCTACAATGAGCAGTTCTTC.

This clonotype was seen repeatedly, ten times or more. The CDR3 region is CASSPPQSYEQYF. DNA for the CDR3: TGTGCCAGCAGCCCCCCCCAATCCTACGAGCAGTACTTC. The chain has TRBV3-1 and TRBJ2-7, with D uncertain. CDR3 length equals 13 residues. Germline CDR1 is LGHDT and CDR2 is YNNKEL (reference sequence). Trimming removed 4 bases from V and 1 base from J, with 8 bases in between.

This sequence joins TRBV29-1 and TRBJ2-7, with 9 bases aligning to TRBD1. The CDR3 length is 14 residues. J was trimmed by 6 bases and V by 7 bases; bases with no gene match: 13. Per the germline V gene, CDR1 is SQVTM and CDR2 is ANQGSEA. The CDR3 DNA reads TGCAGCGGCGCCCCGGACAGGGGTATAGGCGAGCAGTACTTC. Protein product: CSGAPDRGIGEQYF.

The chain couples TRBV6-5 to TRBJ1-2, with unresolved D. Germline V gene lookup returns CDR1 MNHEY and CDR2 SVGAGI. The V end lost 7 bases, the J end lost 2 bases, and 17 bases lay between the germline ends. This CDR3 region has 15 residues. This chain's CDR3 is CASTKGSYANYGYTF. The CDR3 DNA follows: TGTGCCAGCACCAAAGGGTCTTACGCGAACTATGGCTACACCTTC.

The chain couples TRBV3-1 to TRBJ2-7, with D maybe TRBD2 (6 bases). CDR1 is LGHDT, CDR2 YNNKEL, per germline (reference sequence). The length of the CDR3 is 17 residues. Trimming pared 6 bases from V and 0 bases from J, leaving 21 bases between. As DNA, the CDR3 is TGTGCCAGCAGTCCCACCTTGGGGCGGGGCGCCTCCTACGAGCAGTACTTC. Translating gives CASSPTLGRGASYEQYF.

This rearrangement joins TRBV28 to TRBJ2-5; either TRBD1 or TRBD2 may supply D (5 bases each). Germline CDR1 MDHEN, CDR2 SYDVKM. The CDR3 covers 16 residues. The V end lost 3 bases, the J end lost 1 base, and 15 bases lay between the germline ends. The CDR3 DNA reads TGTGCCAGCAGTTTGGGGACCTTCGGTTCCCAAGAGACCCAGTACTTC. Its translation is CASSLGTFGSQETQYF.

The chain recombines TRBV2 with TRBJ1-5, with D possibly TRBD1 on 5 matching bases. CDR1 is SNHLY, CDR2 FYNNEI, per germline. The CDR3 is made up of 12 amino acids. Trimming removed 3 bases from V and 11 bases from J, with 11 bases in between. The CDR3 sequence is CASSDPGGSQHF. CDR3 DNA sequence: TGTGCCAGCAGTGACCCCGGGGGTTCCCAGCATTTT. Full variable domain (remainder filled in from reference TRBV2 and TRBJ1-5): EPEVTQTPSHQVTQMGQEVILRCVPISNHLYFYWYRQILGQKVEFLVSFYNNEISEKSEIFDDQFSVERPDGSNFTLKIRSTKLEDSAMYFCASSDPGGSQHFGDGTRLSIL.

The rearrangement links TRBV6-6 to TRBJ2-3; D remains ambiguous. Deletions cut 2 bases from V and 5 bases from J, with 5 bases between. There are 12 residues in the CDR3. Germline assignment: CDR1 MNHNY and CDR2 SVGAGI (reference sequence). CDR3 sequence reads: CASSYLIDTQYF. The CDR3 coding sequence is TGTGCCAGCAGTTACCTCATAGATACGCAGTATTTT.

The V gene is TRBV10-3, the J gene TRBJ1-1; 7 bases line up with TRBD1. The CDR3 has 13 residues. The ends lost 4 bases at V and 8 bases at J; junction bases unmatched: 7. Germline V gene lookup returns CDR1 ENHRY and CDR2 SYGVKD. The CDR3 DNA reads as TGTGCCATCAGTGGGAGTCAAGGGGGCGAAGCTTTCTTT. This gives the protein CAISGSQGGEAFF.

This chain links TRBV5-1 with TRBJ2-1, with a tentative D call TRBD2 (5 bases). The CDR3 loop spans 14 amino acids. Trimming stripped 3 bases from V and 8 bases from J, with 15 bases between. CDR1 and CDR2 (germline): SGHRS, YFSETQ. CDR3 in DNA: TGCGCCAGCAGCTGGTTTTCGGAGGCGGATGAGCAGTTCTTC. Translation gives CASSWFSEADEQFF.

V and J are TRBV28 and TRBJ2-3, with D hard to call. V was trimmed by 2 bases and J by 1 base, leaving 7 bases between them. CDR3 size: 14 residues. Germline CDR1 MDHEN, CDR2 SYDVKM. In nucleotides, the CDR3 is TGTGCCAGCAGTTTAGAACTTCGCACAGATACGCAGTATTTT. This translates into CASSLELRTDTQYF. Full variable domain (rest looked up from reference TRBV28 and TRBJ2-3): DVKVTQSSRYLVKRTGEKVFLECVQDMDHENMFWYRQDPGLGLRLIYFSYDVKMKEKGDIPEGYSVSREKKERFSLILESASTNQTSMYLCASSLELRTDTQYFGPGTRLTVL.

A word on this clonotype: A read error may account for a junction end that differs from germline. CDR3 in amino acids: CACSSSGATEQYF. Written as DNA, the CDR3 is TGTGCCTGCAGCTCATCCGGGGCTACCGAGCAGTACTTC. This sequence joins TRBV7-9 and TRBJ2-7; D tentatively fits TRBD1 or TRBD2 (5 bases each). The CDR3 spans 13 residues. CDR1 is SEHNR, CDR2 FQNEAQ, per germline (reference sequence). The full variable domain, rest sourced from reference TRBV7-9 and TRBJ2-7, is DTGVSQNPRHKITKRGQNVTFRCDPISEHNRLYWYRQTLGQGPEFLTYFQNEAQLEKSRLLSDRFSAERPKGSFSTLEIQRTEQGDSAMYLCACSSSGATEQYFGPGTRLTVT.

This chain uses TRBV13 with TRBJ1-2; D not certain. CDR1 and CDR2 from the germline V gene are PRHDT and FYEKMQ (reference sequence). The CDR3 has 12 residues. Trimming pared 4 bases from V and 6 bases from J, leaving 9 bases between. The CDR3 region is CASSSLLDGYTF. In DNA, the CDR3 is TGTGCCAGCAGCTCCCTGTTGGATGGCTACACCTTC.

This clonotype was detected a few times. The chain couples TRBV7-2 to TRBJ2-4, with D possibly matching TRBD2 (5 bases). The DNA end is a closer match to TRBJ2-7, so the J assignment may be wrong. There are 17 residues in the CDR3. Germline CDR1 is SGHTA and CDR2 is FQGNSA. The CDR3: CASSLGVVRASSGEQYF. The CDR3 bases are TGTGCCAGCAGCTTAGGGGTAGTGCGGGCGTCGTCGGGCGAGCAGTACTTC.

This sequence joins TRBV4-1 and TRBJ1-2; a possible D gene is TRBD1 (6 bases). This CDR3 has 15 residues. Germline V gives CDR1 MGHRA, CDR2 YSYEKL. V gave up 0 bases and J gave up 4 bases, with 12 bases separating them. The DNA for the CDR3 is TGCGCCAGCAGCCAAGAGCGACAGGAGCGCTATGGCTACACCTTC. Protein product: CASSQERQERYGYTF.

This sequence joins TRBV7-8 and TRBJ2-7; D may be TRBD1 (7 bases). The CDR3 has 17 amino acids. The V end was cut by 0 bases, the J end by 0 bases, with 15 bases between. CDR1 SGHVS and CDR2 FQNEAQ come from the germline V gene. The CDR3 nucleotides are TGTGCCAGCAGCTTAGCGAGGAGGGGGCCTCTCTCCTACGAGCAGTACTTC. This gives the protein CASSLARRGPLSYEQYF.

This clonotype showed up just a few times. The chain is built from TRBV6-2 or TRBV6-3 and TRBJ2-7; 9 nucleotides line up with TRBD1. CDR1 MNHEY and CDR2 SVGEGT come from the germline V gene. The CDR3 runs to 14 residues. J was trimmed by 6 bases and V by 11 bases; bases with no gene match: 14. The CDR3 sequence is CAHGTGFSWGEQYF. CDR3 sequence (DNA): TGTGCCCACGGGACAGGGTTTTCGTGGGGCGAGCAGTACTTC.